Included here is one TCR beta chain sequence, with context. This entry comes from a study of metastatic and nonmetastatic thyroid tumors. The overall study: The study looked at repertoires side by side in blood and in tumor or nodule tissue from malignant and benign thyroid patients.

None of the patients had undergone any treatment ahead of thyroid surgery. Original processing notes: Built for papillary thyroid cancer, a distant-metastasis classifier drew on CDR3 differences across clinicopathological groups. From the PCR reads, TCRdb re-called clones with MiXCR. The V and J calls and clone size come from TCRdb's table, not from the authors' own analysis. Here the sample spans 30,000 to 40,000 clones, roughly 26% being singletons. The CDR3 is 12 residues long. CDR1 and CDR2 from the germline V gene are MNHNS and SASEGT. V was cut by 5 bases and J by 4 bases, with 9 bases left in between.

The clonotype was recovered from a female donor with papillary thyroid cancer or a benign thyroid nodule (not recorded which). Some clones in this sample may be carry-over from other donors' samples. The gene calls are TRBV6-1 and TRBJ2-7; a possible D gene is TRBD1 (6 bases). Sequenced sample: blood. The CDR3, as DNA: TGTGCCAGCAGTCCCACAGGGTACGAGCAGTACTTC. Protein: CASSPTGYEQYF.